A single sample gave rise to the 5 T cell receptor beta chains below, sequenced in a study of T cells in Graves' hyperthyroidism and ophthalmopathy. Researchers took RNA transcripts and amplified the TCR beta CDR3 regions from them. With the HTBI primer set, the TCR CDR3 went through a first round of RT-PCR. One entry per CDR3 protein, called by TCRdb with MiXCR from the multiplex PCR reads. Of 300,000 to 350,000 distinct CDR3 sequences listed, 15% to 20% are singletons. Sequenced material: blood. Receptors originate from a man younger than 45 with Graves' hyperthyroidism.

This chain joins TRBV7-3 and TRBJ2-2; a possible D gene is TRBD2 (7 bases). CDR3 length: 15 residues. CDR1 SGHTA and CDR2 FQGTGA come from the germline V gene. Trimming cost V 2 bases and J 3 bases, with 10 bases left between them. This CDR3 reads CASSLGGGHTGELFF. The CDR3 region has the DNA TGTGCCAGCAGCTTAGGCGGGGGCCACACCGGGGAGCTGTTTTTT. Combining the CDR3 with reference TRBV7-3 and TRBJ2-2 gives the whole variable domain GAGVSQTPSNKVTEKGKYVELRCDPISGHTALYWYRQSLGQGPEFLIYFQGTGAADDSGLPNDRFFAVRPEGSVSTLKIQRTERGDSAVYLCASSLGGGHTGELFFGEGSRLTVL.

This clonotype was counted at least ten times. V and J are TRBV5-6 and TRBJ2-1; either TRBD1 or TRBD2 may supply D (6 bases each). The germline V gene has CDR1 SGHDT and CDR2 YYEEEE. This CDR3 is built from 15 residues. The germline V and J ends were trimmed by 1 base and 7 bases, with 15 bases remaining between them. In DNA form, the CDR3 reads TGTGCCAGCAGCTTGAGGGGGTCGGGGAGGAATGAGCAGTTCTTC. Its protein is CASSLRGSGRNEQFF.

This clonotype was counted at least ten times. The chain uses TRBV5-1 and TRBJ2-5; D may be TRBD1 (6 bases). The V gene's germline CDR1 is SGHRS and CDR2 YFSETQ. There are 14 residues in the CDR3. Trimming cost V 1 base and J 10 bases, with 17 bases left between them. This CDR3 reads CASSLIGATRGQYF. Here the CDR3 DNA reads TGCGCCAGCAGCTTGATCGGGGCAACCAGGGGCCAGTACTTC.

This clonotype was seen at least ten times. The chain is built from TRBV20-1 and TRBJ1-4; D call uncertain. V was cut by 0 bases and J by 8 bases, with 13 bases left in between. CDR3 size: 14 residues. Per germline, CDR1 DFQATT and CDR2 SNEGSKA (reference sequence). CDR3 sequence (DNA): TGCAGTGCTAGAGAAGGAATTACTAGGGAAAAACTGTTTTTT. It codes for CSAREGITREKLFF.

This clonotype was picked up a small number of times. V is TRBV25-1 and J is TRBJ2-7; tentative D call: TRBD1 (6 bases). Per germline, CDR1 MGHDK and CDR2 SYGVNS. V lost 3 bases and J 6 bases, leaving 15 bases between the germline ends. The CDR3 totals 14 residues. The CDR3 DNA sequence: TGTGCCAGCAGTGATCCCCCAACAGGGAGCGAGCAGTACTTC. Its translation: CASSDPPTGSEQYF.